The T cell receptor (beta chain) under discussion was sequenced for a study of Graves' ophthalmopathy and Graves' hyperthyroidism. Amplification of TCR beta CDR3 regions used RNA transcripts. The first round was an RT-PCR with HTBI primers, and the second round was a multiplex PCR. TCRdb independently ran MiXCR on the multiplex PCR reads; one entry per CDR3 protein. The sample holds hundreds of thousands of distinct CDR3 sequences, about 24% seen once. CDR1 and CDR2 from the germline V gene are MNHEY and SVGEGT. The CDR3 covers 15 residues. V shed 5 bases and J 0 bases; nucleotides not matched to a gene: 4. This clonotype has at least ten counts.

This sequence joins TRBV6-2 or TRBV6-3 and TRBJ1-1; 9 bases match TRBD1. What was sequenced was peripheral blood. The TCR was taken from a woman aged 18-35 years with stable Graves' hyperthyroidism. Some clones in this sample may be carry-over from other donors' samples. CDR3 in amino acids: CASSDGQGMNTEAFF. As DNA, the CDR3 is TGTGCCAGCAGTGATGGACAGGGGATGAACACTGAAGCTTTCTTT.